A selection of T cell receptor beta chains follows, all from one sample in a study of CD8 T cells in ankylosing spondylitis. Each CDR3 protein is one row after TCRdb ran MiXCR on the 5' RACE reads. The data show a few hundred thousand distinct CDR3 sequences, about a sixth seen once. Material for sequencing was blood, either unsorted or a sorted T cell fraction (not recorded which). The receptors come from a male donor with ankylosing spondylitis. CDR3s include the opening cysteine and the closing phenylalanine or tryptophan. D genes are given only for firm matches. Only some rows state a clone size, as once, few, many or a class for expanded clones.

j_call | d_call | clone_size | v_call | cdr3_aa | cdr3_nt
TRBJ2-3 | - | few | TRBV5-1 | CASSRLAADTQYF | TGCGCCAGCAGCAGGTTGGCTGCAGATACGCAGTATTTT
TRBJ1-3 | - | - | TRBV3-1 | CASSMWNTIYF | TGTGCCAGCAGCATGTGGAACACCATATATTTT
TRBJ2-1 | TRBD2 | many | TRBV29-1 | CSVEASGRTGFEQFF | TGCAGCGTTGAGGCTAGCGGGAGGACTGGATTTGAGCAGTTCTTC
TRBJ1-5 | - | few | TRBV5-4 | CASSQEPSNQPQHF | TGTGCCAGCAGCCAGGAGCCGAGCAATCAGCCCCAGCATTTT
TRBJ2-3 | - | - | TRBV11-1 | CASSPRRAAPSGTDTQYF | TGTGCCAGCAGCCCTCGTAGGGCCGCCCCCTCTGGCACAGATACGCAGTATTTT
TRBJ1-5 | TRBD1 | - | TRBV5-5 | CASSLFGTGDSNQPQHF | TGTGCCAGCAGCTTATTCGGAACAGGGGATAGCAATCAGCCCCAGCATTTT
TRBJ2-7 | - | few | TRBV28 | CASSFQGGYEQYF | TGTGCCAGCAGCTTTCAGGGCGGATACGAGCAGTACTTC
TRBJ1-2 | - | few | TRBV20-1 | CSARDSGGYGYTF | TGCAGTGCTAGAGATTCCGGTGGATATGGCTACACCTTC
TRBJ2-2 | TRBD2 | - | TRBV30 | CAWRLAGLKNTGELFF | TGTGCCTGGAGACTAGCGGGGTTAAAGAACACCGGGGAGCTGTTTTTT
TRBJ2-1 | - | many | TRBV12-3/TRBV12-4 | CASSLGGPDNEQFF | TGTGCCAGCAGTTTGGGGGGGCCCGACAATGAGCAGTTCTTC
TRBJ2-5 | - | - | TRBV4-2 | CASSQESGAGTQYF | TGTGCCAGCAGCCAAGAATCCGGGGCGGGGACCCAGTACTTC
TRBJ2-3 | TRBD1 | - | TRBV4-2 | CASSHQLFGTDSTDTQYF | TGTGCCAGCAGCCACCAGCTATTCGGGACAGACAGCACAGATACGCAGTATTTT
TRBJ2-3 | TRBD1 | few | TRBV5-6 | CASSWGTATDTQYF | TGTGCCAGCAGCTGGGGGACAGCCACAGATACGCAGTATTTT
TRBJ2-4 | TRBD2 | - | TRBV18 | CASSPSSESGRNIQYF | TGTGCCAGCTCACCGTCGTCCGAAAGCGGGAGAAACATTCAGTACTTC
TRBJ2-2 | - | - | TRBV2 | CASRGAQATGELFF | TGTGCCAGCAGAGGGGCCCAAGCCACCGGGGAGCTGTTTTTT
TRBJ2-7 | TRBD1 | many | TRBV12-3/TRBV12-4 | CASSAYRGRKSEQYF | TGTGCCAGCAGTGCGTACAGGGGACGGAAATCCGAGCAGTACTTC
TRBJ2-1 | TRBD2 | - | TRBV4-1 | CASSQGQRGRSYNEQFF | TGCGCCAGCAGCCAAGGGCAGCGGGGACGCTCCTACAATGAGCAGTTCTTC
TRBJ2-3 | - | - | TRBV13 | CASTPYQDTQYF | TGTGCCAGCACGCCTTATCAAGATACGCAGTATTTT
TRBJ1-5 | - | many | TRBV7-9 | CASSPGSMGASNQPQHF | TGTGCCAGCAGCCCAGGTAGTATGGGAGCAAGCAATCAGCCCCAGCATTTT
TRBJ2-2 | - | many | TRBV12-3/TRBV12-4 | CASAPRGTGELFF | TGTGCCAGCGCCCCTCGGGGGACCGGGGAGCTGTTTTTT
TRBJ2-7 | - | few | TRBV3-1 | CASSQVDPDEQYF | TGTGCCAGCAGCCAAGTTGATCCGGACGAGCAGTACTTC
TRBJ2-1 | TRBD2 | - | TRBV5-1 | CASSLELAGVLTYNEQFF | TGCGCCAGCAGCTTGGAACTAGCGGGAGTGCTTACCTACAATGAGCAGTTCTTC
TRBJ1-2 | TRBD1 | - | TRBV20-1 | CSAREAGQGSDGYTF | TGCAGTGCTAGAGAGGCGGGACAGGGATCGGATGGCTACACCTTC
TRBJ2-5 | - | - | TRBV7-9 | CASSSVSIIETQYF | TGTGCCAGCAGCTCAGTCTCTATCATAGAGACCCAGTACTTC
TRBJ1-1 | - | few | TRBV29-1 | CSVVRGPNTEAFF | TGCAGCGTTGTACGAGGGCCGAACACTGAAGCTTTCTTT
TRBJ2-3 | - | - | TRBV27 | CASSLYGVGGTDTQYF | TGTGCCAGCAGTTTATACGGCGTGGGTGGCACAGATACGCAGTATTTT
TRBJ2-7 | - | - | TRBV20-1 | CSARLGLLEQYF | TGCAGTGCTAGGCTCGGTCTCCTCGAGCAGTACTTC
TRBJ2-7 | TRBD2 | - | TRBV5-1 | CASSGSGLAGYEQYF | TGCGCCAGCAGCGGGTCGGGACTAGCGGGCTACGAGCAGTACTTC
TRBJ2-6 | - | - | TRBV2 | CASTPRDPRSSGANVLTF | TGTGCCAGCACCCCCAGAGACCCGCGTAGCTCTGGGGCCAACGTCCTGACTTTC
TRBJ2-6 | - | - | TRBV12-3/TRBV12-4 | CASSLRLGNSGANVLTF | TGTGCCAGCAGTTTACGGCTCGGGAATTCTGGGGCCAACGTCCTGACTTTC
TRBJ2-4 | - | few | TRBV11-2 | CASSLGWAAAKNIQYF | TGTGCCAGCAGCTTAGGTTGGGCGGCAGCCAAAAACATTCAGTACTTC
TRBJ1-1 | TRBD1 | few | TRBV29-1 | CSAVDRVNTEAFF | TGCAGCGCTGTAGACAGGGTTAACACTGAAGCTTTCTTT
TRBJ2-7 | - | few | TRBV5-6 | CASSFRSNSYEQYF | TGTGCCAGCAGCTTTCGTTCAAATTCCTACGAGCAGTACTTC
TRBJ1-3 | - | - | TRBV12-3/TRBV12-4 | CASSLYRVPGNTIYF | TGTGCCAGCAGTTTATACAGGGTACCTGGAAACACCATATATTTT
TRBJ1-4 | - | few | TRBV21-1 | CASSSSLVRATNEKLFF | TGTGCCAGCAGCTCAAGTCTGGTTCGTGCAACTAATGAAAAACTGTTTTTT
TRBJ2-2 | - | many | TRBV10-3 | CAIRKDTNTGELFF | TGTGCCATCAGGAAAGACACGAACACCGGGGAGCTGTTTTTT